This T cell receptor beta chain was recorded in a study of cytomegalovirus exposure and HLA in healthy donors. Study conclusions and caveats: Reportedly, cytomegalovirus status was diagnosed with high sensitivity and specificity. Most observed TCR sequences were rare, whereas some public TCRs were detected in many donors.

Per germline, CDR1 SGHRS and CDR2 YFSETQ. With 3 bases clipped from V and 3 bases from J, the junction kept 9 bases outside the gene matches. The CDR3 is 16 residues long. This clone was counted only a few times. Its cognate antigen is unknown. Sequencing was performed with immunoSEQ multiplex PCR; in TCRdb, only in-frame clones are kept and a portion is missing. Of 150,000 to 200,000 clones listed, around 85% are singletons. The donors were members of the roughly 120-subject validation cohort (separate from the approximately 650-subject first cohort). This clonotype originated in a man aged 18 to 30 in good health and CMV-seropositive. V usage is TRBV5-1 and J usage is TRBJ1-2, with 9 bases aligning to TRBD1. The sample was PBMCs. This CDR3 reads CASSSGTGRRYYGYTF. The CDR3 DNA is TGCGCCAGCAGCTCCGGGACAGGGAGGCGATACTATGGCTACACCTTC.